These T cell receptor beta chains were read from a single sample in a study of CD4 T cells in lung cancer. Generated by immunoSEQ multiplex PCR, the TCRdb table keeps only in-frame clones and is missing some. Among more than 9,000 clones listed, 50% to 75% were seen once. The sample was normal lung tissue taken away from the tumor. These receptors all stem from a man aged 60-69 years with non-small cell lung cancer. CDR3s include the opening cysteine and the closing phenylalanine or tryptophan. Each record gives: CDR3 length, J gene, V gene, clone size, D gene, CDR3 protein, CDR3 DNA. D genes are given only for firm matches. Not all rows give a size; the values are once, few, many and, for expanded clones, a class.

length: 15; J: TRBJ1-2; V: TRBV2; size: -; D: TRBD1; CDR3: CASIRQRGQMGGYTF; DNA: TGTGCCAGCATCCGCCAGAGGGGGCAAATGGGGGGCTACACCTTC
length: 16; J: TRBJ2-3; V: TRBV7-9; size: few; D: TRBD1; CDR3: CASSLARDRVKDTQYF; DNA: TGTGCCAGCAGCTTAGCCCGGGACAGGGTAAAAGATACGCAGTATTTT
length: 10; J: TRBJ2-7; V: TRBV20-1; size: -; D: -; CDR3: CSARGREQYF; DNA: TGCAGTGCTAGAGGTCGCGAGCAGTACTTC
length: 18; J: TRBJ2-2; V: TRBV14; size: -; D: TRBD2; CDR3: CASSQRLAGGRYTGELFF; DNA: TGTGCCAGCAGCCAAAGACTAGCGGGAGGGAGGTACACCGGGGAGCTGTTTTTT
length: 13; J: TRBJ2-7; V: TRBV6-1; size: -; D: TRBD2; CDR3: CASGVAGNYEQYF; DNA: TGTGCCAGTGGGGTAGCGGGGAACTACGAGCAGTACTTC
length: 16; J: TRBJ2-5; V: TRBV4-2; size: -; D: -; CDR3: CASSQDGVKQGETQYF; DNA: TGTGCCAGCAGCCAAGATGGAGTGAAACAGGGAGAGACCCAGTACTTC
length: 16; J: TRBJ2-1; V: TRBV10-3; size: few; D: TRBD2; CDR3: CAISEGTSGRQGEQFF; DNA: TGTGCCATCAGTGAGGGGACTAGCGGGAGACAGGGTGAGCAGTTCTTC
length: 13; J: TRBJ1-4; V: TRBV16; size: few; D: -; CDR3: CASSPRQSMELFF; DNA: TGTGCCAGCAGCCCCAGACAGTCTATGGAACTGTTTTTT
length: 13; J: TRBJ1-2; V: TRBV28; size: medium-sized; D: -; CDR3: CASRSDRHYGYTF; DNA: TGTGCCAGCAGATCCGACAGGCACTATGGCTACACCTTC
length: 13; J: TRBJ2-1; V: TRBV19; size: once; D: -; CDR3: CASIGQSYNEQFF; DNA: TGTGCCAGTATAGGACAGAGCTACAATGAGCAGTTCTTC
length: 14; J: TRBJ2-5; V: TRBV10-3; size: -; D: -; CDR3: CAISEGHGTETQYF; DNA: TGTGCCATCAGTGAGGGACACGGTACAGAGACCCAGTACTTC
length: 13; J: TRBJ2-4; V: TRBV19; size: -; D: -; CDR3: CASRPDGENIQYF; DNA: TGTGCCAGTAGGCCCGACGGGGAAAACATTCAGTACTTC
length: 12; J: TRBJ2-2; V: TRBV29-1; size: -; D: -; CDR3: CSVGGGTGELFF; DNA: TGCAGCGTGGGAGGGGGCACCGGGGAGCTGTTTTTT
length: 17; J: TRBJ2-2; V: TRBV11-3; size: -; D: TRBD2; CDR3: CASSLPSGRDIPGELFF; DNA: TGTGCCAGCAGCTTGCCTAGCGGGAGGGATATCCCCGGGGAGCTGTTTTTT
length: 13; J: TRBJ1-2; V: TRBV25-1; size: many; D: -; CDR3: CASSETQTYGYTF; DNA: TGTGCCAGCAGTGAAACACAGACCTATGGCTACACCTTC
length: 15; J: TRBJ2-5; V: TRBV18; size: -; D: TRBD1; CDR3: CASSPRGTAQETQYF; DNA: TGTGCCAGCTCACCACGTGGGACAGCTCAAGAGACCCAGTACTTC
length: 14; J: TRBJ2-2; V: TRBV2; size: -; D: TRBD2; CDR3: CASSSSGMSGELFF; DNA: TGTGCCAGCAGTTCCAGCGGGATGTCCGGGGAGCTGTTTTTT
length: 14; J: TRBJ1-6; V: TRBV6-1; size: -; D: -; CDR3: CASRVRGRNSPLHF; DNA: TGTGCCAGCCGGGTCAGGGGAAGAAATTCACCCCTCCACTTT
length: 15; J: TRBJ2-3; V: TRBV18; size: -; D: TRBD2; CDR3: CASSRKGGGTDTQYF; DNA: TGTGCCAGCTCAAGGAAGGGAGGGGGCACAGATACGCAGTATTTT
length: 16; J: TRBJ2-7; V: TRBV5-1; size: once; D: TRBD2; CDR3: CASSLGWGRATYEQYF; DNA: TGCGCCAGCAGCTTGGGGTGGGGGAGGGCCACCTACGAGCAGTACTTC
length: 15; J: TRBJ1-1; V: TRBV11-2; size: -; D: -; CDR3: CASSLDGGGSTEAFF; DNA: TGTGCCAGCAGCTTAGATGGGGGGGGTAGCACTGAAGCTTTCTTT
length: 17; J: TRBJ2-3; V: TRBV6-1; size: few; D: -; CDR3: CASSEIWVRGGTDTQYF; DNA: TGTGCCAGCAGTGAAATTTGGGTCAGGGGTGGGACAGATACGCAGTATTTT
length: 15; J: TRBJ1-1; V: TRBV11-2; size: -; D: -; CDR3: CASSPVGRPNTEAFF; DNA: TGTGCCAGCAGCCCCGTTGGGAGGCCGAACACTGAAGCTTTCTTT
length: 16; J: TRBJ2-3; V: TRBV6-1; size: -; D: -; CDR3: CASSEARVQTTDTQYF; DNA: TGTGCCAGCAGTGAAGCGAGGGTCCAGACAACAGATACGCAGTATTTT
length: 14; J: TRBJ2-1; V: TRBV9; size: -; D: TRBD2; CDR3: CASSVGLAPREQFF; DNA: TGTGCCAGCAGCGTAGGACTAGCCCCACGTGAGCAGTTCTTC
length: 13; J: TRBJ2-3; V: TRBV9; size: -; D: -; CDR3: CASSVECTDTQYF; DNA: TGTGCCAGCAGCGTGGAGTGCACAGATACGCAGTATTTT
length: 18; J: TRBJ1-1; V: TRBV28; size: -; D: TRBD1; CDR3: CASRGPMGQRGGNTEAFF; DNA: TGTGCCAGCAGGGGGCCAATGGGACAGAGAGGAGGTAACACTGAAGCTTTCTTT
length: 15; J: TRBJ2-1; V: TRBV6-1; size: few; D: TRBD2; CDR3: CASTPETSGNNEQFF; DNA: TGTGCCAGCACCCCGGAAACTAGCGGGAACAATGAGCAGTTCTTC
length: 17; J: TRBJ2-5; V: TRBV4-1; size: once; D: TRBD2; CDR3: CASRRTTSGRVQETQYF; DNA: TGCGCCAGCAGAAGGACGACTAGCGGGAGGGTCCAAGAGACCCAGTACTTC
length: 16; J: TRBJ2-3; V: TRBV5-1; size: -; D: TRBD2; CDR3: CASRKRTSGITDTQYF; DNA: TGCGCCAGCAGGAAGAGGACTAGCGGAATCACAGATACGCAGTATTTT
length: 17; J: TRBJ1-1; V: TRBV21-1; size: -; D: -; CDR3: CASSLARWRGQDTEAFF; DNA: TGTGCCAGCAGCCTAGCCCGGTGGAGGGGGCAAGACACTGAAGCTTTCTTT
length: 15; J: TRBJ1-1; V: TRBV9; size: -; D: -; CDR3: CASSVEAGVNTEAFF; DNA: TGTGCCAGCAGCGTAGAAGCAGGGGTGAACACTGAAGCTTTCTTT
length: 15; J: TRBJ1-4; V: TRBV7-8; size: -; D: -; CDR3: CASSNVRGTNEKLFF; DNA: TGTGCCAGCAGCAACGTCAGGGGTACTAATGAAAAACTGTTTTTT
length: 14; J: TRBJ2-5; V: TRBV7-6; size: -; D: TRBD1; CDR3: CASSPGGLEETQYF; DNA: TGTGCCAGCAGCCCAGGGGGTTTAGAAGAGACCCAGTACTTC
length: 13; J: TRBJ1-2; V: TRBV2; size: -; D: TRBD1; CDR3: CASRERDSQGYTF; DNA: TGTGCCAGCAGGGAAAGGGACAGTCAGGGCTACACCTTC
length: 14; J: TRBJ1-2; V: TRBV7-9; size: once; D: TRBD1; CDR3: CASSLLQGSYGYTF; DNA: TGTGCCAGCAGCTTATTACAGGGGAGCTATGGCTACACCTTC
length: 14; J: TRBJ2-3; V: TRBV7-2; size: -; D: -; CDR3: CASSPGGSTDTQYF; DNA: TGTGCCAGCAGCCCCGGGGGAAGCACAGATACGCAGTATTTT
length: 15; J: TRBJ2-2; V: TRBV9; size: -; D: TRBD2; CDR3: CASSVVQGGTGELFF; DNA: TGTGCCAGCAGCGTAGTGCAGGGAGGGACCGGGGAGCTGTTTTTT
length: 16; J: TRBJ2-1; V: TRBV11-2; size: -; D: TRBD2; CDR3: CASSLGGRELDNEQFF; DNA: TGTGCCAGCAGCTTAGGGGGGAGGGAGTTGGACAATGAGCAGTTCTTC
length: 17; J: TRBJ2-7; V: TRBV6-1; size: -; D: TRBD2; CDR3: CASIEIGLAGDLYEQYF; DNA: TGTGCCAGCATTGAAATTGGACTAGCGGGAGACCTCTACGAGCAGTACTTC
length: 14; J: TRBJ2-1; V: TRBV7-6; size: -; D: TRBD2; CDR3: CASSISGSYNEQFF; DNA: TGTGCCAGCAGCATTAGCGGGTCCTACAATGAGCAGTTCTTC